The source of this T cell receptor beta chain is a study of blood T cell repertoires in COVID-19. Libraries were prepared by immunoSEQ multiplex PCR; TCRdb keeps only in-frame clonotypes and omits some of them. Counted here are 250,000 to 400,000 clones, approximately 87% occurring once; the ten biggest clones make up 2.5% to 3.5%. CDR3 length equals 15 residues. The germline V gene encodes CDR1 SGHNT and CDR2 YYREEE (reference sequence). V trimming: 3 bases; J trimming: 5 bases; junction bases outside the gene matches: 6. The clonotype was recovered from a woman aged 25 to 45 with COVID-19, enrolled during active disease. The J gene is TRBJ2-1, the V gene TRBV5-4; 9 nucleotides line up with TRBD2. Sample: peripheral blood. Here the CDR3 reads CASSYSGRRDNEQFF. The CDR3 DNA reads as TGTGCCAGCAGCTATAGCGGGAGACGAGACAATGAGCAGTTCTTC.